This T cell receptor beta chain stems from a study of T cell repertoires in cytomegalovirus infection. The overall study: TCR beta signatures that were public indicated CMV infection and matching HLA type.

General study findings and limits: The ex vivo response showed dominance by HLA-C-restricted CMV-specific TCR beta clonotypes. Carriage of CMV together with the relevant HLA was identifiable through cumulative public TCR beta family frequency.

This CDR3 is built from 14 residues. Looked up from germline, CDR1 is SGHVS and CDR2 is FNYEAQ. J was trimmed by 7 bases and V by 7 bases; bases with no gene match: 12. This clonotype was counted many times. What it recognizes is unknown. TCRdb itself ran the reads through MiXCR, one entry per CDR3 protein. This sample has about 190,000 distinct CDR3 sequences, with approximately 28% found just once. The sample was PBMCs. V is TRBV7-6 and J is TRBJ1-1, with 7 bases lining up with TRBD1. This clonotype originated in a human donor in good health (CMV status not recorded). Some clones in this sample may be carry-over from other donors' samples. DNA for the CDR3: TGTGCCAGCACCGGGGGAGGACAGGAAAGTGAAGCTTTCTTT. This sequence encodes CASTGGGQESEAFF.